The 27 T cell receptor beta chains presented below share a single source sample, sequenced in a study of T cells in Graves' hyperthyroidism and ophthalmopathy. RNA transcripts were the template for amplifying TCR beta CDR3 regions. HTBI primers were used for first-round RT-PCR of the TCR CDR3. TCRdb reprocessed the multiplex PCR reads via MiXCR and lists one record per CDR3 protein. The profile shows more than 500,000 distinct CDR3 sequences, 46% of them singletons. The sequenced material came from peripheral blood or thyroid tissue (not recorded which). These receptors all stem from an adult woman with Graves' disease, either hyperthyroidism or ophthalmopathy (not recorded which).

CDR3 DNA sequence: TGTGCCAGCAGCCGAATAGCGGGAGGGCCGCCCGAGCAGTACTTC. It encodes CASSRIAGGPPEQYF. J is TRBJ2-7 and V is TRBV7-9, with 11 bases matching TRBD2. The junction had 9 bases not matched to a gene; V was cut back by 5 bases and J by 6 bases. In germline, CDR1 is SEHNR, CDR2 FQNEAQ (reference sequence). The length of the CDR3 is 15 residues.

The chain has TRBV29-1 and TRBJ1-1; TRBD1 might be the D (5 bases). The germline CDR1 and CDR2 sequences are SQVTM and ANQGSEA. CDR3 size: 12 residues. Trimming left V 3 bases short and J 7 bases short, with 12 bases between. The CDR3 is CSVERDGNEAFF. CDR3 in DNA: TGCAGCGTTGAGAGGGACGGAAATGAAGCTTTCTTT.

This clonotype was found many times. V usage is TRBV12-3 or TRBV12-4 and J usage is TRBJ1-5; 9 nucleotides agree with TRBD1. The CDR3 loop spans 15 amino acids. The trim removed 6 bases at V and 0 bases at J, leaving 3 bases unmatched. The CDR3 DNA reads TGTGCCAGCAGCCCGACAGGGGGTAGCAATCAGCCCCAGCATTTT. It translates to CASSPTGGSNQPQHF.

The chain uses TRBV29-1 and TRBJ1-1; possibly TRBD1 for D (5 bases). V was pared by 7 bases and J by 4 bases, with 13 bases between. Germline loops: CDR1 SQVTM, CDR2 ANQGSEA. CDR3 size: 12 residues. CDR3 in DNA: TGCAGCGCCCAGACAGCAGCCACTGAAGCTTTCTTT. Translating gives CSAQTAATEAFF.

The sample holds a few counts of this clonotype. The gene calls are TRBV7-3 and TRBJ2-3; D is perhaps TRBD2 (7 bases). The CDR3 consists of 15 residues. Germline V gene data show CDR1 as SGHTA and CDR2 as FQGTGA. V lost 5 bases and J 1 base, leaving 13 bases between the germline ends. CDR3 sequence: CASSRGGAGTDTQYF. The DNA of the CDR3 is TGTGCCAGCAGCCGAGGGGGGGCCGGCACAGATACGCAGTATTTT.

A remark on this clonotype: The DNA is omitted, as the CDR3 cannot be located on it reliably, and the CDR3 follows TCRdb's listing. The chain is built from TRBV25-1 and TRBJ1-4. The CDR3 comprises 14 residues, both ends counted. CDR1 MGHDK and CDR2 SYGVNS come from the germline V gene. Here the CDR3 reads CACSASRGGEKLFF.

The genes are TRBV19 and TRBJ1-6; 10 positions agree with TRBD1. The V gene end was trimmed by 3 bases and the J gene end by 8 bases; junction bases not matched to a gene: 4. CDR1 LNHDA and CDR2 SQIVND come from the germline V gene (reference sequence). The CDR3 spans 15 residues. As DNA, the CDR3 is TGTGCCAGTAGTATGGGGACAGGGGATTATTCACCCCTCCACTTT. Translating it yields CASSMGTGDYSPLHF.

V and J are TRBV7-2 and TRBJ1-2, with 7 nucleotides matching TRBD1. CDR3 size: 13 residues. CDR1 and CDR2 (germline): SGHTA, FQGNSA. Losses at the gene ends were 6 bases for V and 4 bases for J; bases not matched to a gene: 5. For the CDR3, the DNA is TGTGCCAGCAGAGCCGACAGGGCCTATGGCTACACCTTC. Residues: CASRADRAYGYTF.

This clonotype was seen a single time. J is TRBJ1-2 and V is TRBV29-1, with D perhaps matching TRBD1 (5 bases). The germline CDR1 and CDR2 sequences are SQVTM and ANQGSEA. V lost 4 bases and J lost 0, with 9 bases in between. This CDR3 spans 13 amino acids. CDR3 protein: CSVAGGANYGYTF. The CDR3 nucleotides read TGCAGCGTTGCGGGGGGAGCTAACTATGGCTACACCTTC.

In this sample, this clonotype turned up many times. The chain joins TRBV7-9 to TRBJ2-5; D may be TRBD2 (6 bases). Germline-derived CDR1 and CDR2 are SEHNR and FQNEAQ (reference sequence). The CDR3 is 17 amino acids. V gave up 5 bases and J gave up 7 bases, with 26 bases separating them. The CDR3: CASSKARRLGPTGTQYF. CDR3 coding DNA: TGTGCCAGCAGCAAAGCGCGGAGACTAGGGCCCACGGGGACCCAGTACTTC.

The rearrangement links TRBV7-2 to TRBJ1-2, with 10 bases aligning to TRBD1. CDR1 is SGHTA and CDR2 is FQGNSA in the germline V gene. J gave up 6 bases and V 1 base, and 11 bases lay outside the gene matches. CDR3 length: 17 amino acids. In DNA, the CDR3 is TGTGCCAGCAGCTTAGGTTCAGACGGGACAGGGGTGAATGGCTACACCTTC. It is translated as CASSLGSDGTGVNGYTF. The full variable domain, with the rest looked up from reference TRBV7-2 and TRBJ1-2, is GAGVSQSPSNKVTEKGKDVELRCDPISGHTALYWYRQSLGQGLEFLIYFQGNSAPDKSGLPSDRFSAERTGGSVSTLTIQRTQQEDSAVYLCASSLGSDGTGVNGYTFGSGTRLTVV.

This CDR3 is CSAHDGYTF. CDR3 bases: TGCAGTGCTCACGATGGCTACACCTTC. The chain joins TRBV20-1 to TRBJ1-2, with D unresolved. This CDR3 region has 9 residues. V dropped 5 bases and J dropped 6 bases, with 4 bases sitting between them. Germline V gene sequence: CDR1 DFQATT, CDR2 SNEGSKA (reference sequence).

This clonotype was counted at least ten times. The chain joins TRBV11-2 to TRBJ1-2; D may be TRBD1 (6 bases). The germline CDR1 and CDR2 sequences are SGHAT and FQNNGV. This CDR3 has 12 amino acids. Trimming removed 5 bases at V and 14 bases at J, with 18 bases between. CDR3 amino acids: CASSTGQPSETF. CDR3 sequence (DNA): TGTGCCAGCAGCACCGGACAGCCCAGCGAGACCTTC.

Comments on this clonotype: Possible read error: a much larger clone is one base away. The CDR3 does not close with the conserved phenylalanine or tryptophan, likely indicating a read error. This chain joins TRBV12-3 or TRBV12-4 and TRBJ2-7, with D unresolved. The CDR3 length is 16 residues. Deletions cut 5 bases from V and 4 bases from J, with 21 bases between. The CDR3 nucleotides read TGTGCCAGCAGTACACAACGGACCGAGCTAGGGTACGAGCAGTACTCC. Protein sequence: CASSTQRTELGYEQYS.

This clonotype showed up many times. The chain couples TRBV4-1 to TRBJ1-1; 7 bases are a match to TRBD1. The V gene's germline CDR1 is MGHRA and CDR2 YSYEKL. CDR3 size: 17 residues. V trimming: 2 bases; J trimming: 1 base; junction bases outside the gene matches: 10. This CDR3 is CASSQYRGGRANTEAFF. DNA for the CDR3: TGCGCCAGCAGCCAATACAGGGGTGGGAGGGCGAACACTGAAGCTTTCTTT.

CDR3 sequence (DNA): TGCAGCGTTGATGGGGGGCGCCACTATGGCTACACCTTC. Its protein product is CSVDGGRHYGYTF. The V gene is TRBV29-1, the J gene TRBJ1-2; TRBD1 is a possible D gene (6 bases). The germline V gene encodes CDR1 SQVTM and CDR2 ANQGSEA. Trimming removed 3 bases at V and 3 bases at J, with 11 bases between. This CDR3 comprises 13 residues. Using reference TRBV29-1 and TRBJ1-2 for the parts outside the CDR3, the full variable domain is SAVISQKPSRDICQRGTSLTIQCQVDSQVTMMFWYRQQPGQSLTLIATANQGSEATYESGFVIDKFPISRPNLTFSTLTVSNMSPEDSSIYLCSVDGGRHYGYTFGSGTRLTVV.

This clonotype was recorded a few times. The chain recombines TRBV15 with TRBJ1-5; possible D gene TRBD1, 5 bases. Trimming took off 0 bases at V and 6 bases at J, with 12 bases between the two ends. Germline CDR1 reads LNHNV; CDR2 reads YYDKDF (reference sequence). This CDR3 spans 15 amino acids. The DNA for the CDR3 is TGTGCCACCAGCAGAGATGGGACGTTGCGTCAGCCCCAGCATTTT. The encoded protein is CATSRDGTLRQPQHF.

This chain joins TRBV10-3 and TRBJ1-5; D not certain. Trimming took off 8 bases at V and 3 bases at J, with 14 bases between the two ends. CDR3 length equals 14 residues. From germline, CDR1 is ENHRY and CDR2 SYGVKD. CDR3 DNA: TGTGCCATCGGACTAGCGGGAAACAATCAGCCCCAGCATTTT. Residues: CAIGLAGNNQPQHF.

Turning to this clonotype: A much larger clone differs by one base, so this may be a read error. V usage is TRBV20-1 and J usage is TRBJ2-2; 7 bases align to TRBD1. The CDR3 contains 14 residues. Germline CDR1 DFQATT, CDR2 SNEGSKA (reference sequence). The DNA for the CDR3 is TGCGGTGCTGCCGGGACAGATAACACCGGGGAGCTGTTTTTT. Translating it yields CGAAGTDNTGELFF.

A remark on this clonotype: The germline gene is not matched at one end of the junction; a read error may be the cause. The chain joins TRBV7-9 to TRBJ1-2, with a weak D call TRBD1 (5 bases). This CDR3 has 12 amino acids. CDR1 and CDR2 (germline): SEHNR, FQNEAQ (reference sequence). The CDR3 loop reads CSVDTGLGGYTF. The CDR3 DNA reads as TGCAGCGTTGATACAGGCCTCGGGGGCTACACCTTC. The entire variable domain, with the rest obtained from reference TRBV7-9 and TRBJ1-2, is as follows: DTGVSQNPRHKITKRGQNVTFRCDPISEHNRLYWYRQTLGQGPEFLTYFQNEAQLEKSRLLSDRFSAERPKGSFSTLEIQRTEQGDSAMYLCSVDTGLGGYTFGSGTRLTVV.

The rearrangement uses TRBV10-3 and TRBJ2-5; TRBD2 might be the D (6 bases). This CDR3 comprises 14 residues. The germline V and J ends were trimmed by 4 bases and 5 bases, with 14 bases remaining between them. The germline V gene encodes CDR1 ENHRY and CDR2 SYGVKD. The CDR3 loop is CAISVRGPPETQYF. As DNA, the CDR3 is TGTGCCATCAGTGTGCGGGGACCTCCGGAGACCCAGTACTTC.

There are a few counts of this clonotype. V and J are TRBV5-1 and TRBJ1-3; no definite D call. The CDR3 totals 12 residues. Germline V lookup: CDR1 SGHRS, CDR2 YFSETQ. Trimming took 5 bases from V and 4 from J, leaving 7 bases between them. CDR3 protein: CASRESGNTIYF. For the CDR3, the DNA is TGCGCCAGCAGGGAGAGCGGAAACACCATATATTTT.

For the CDR3, the DNA is TGTGCCATCAGTGGGGCCGCAGATACGCAGTACTTC. Encoded protein: CAISGAADTQYF. The gene calls are TRBV10-3 and TRBJ2-5; D gene unclear. The germline V and J ends were trimmed by 4 bases and 11 bases, with 14 bases remaining between them. CDR3 size: 12 residues. CDR1 and CDR2 from the germline V gene are ENHRY and SYGVKD.

This clonotype was picked up a small number of times. The genes are TRBV28 and TRBJ2-5, with D perhaps TRBD1 (6 bases). Trimming left V 2 bases short and J 6 bases short, with 16 bases between. The germline V gene encodes CDR1 MDHEN and CDR2 SYDVKM. The CDR3 has 15 residues. CDR3 residues: CASSLVGASEKTQYF. For the CDR3, the DNA is TGTGCCAGCAGTTTAGTGGGGGCGAGTGAAAAGACCCAGTACTTC.

There are many counts of this clonotype. The chain employs TRBV7-2 and TRBJ1-5; no reliable D call. The CDR3 is made up of 12 amino acids. Trimming stripped 4 bases from V and 3 bases from J, with 4 bases between. Germline CDR1 reads SGHTA; CDR2 reads FQGNSA. CDR3 residues: CASSYANQPQHF. CDR3 DNA: TGTGCCAGCAGCTACGCCAATCAGCCCCAGCATTTT.

The chain joins TRBV6-2 or TRBV6-3 to TRBJ1-5, with 8 bases identical to TRBD1. CDR1 is MNHEY, CDR2 SVGEGT, per germline. Trimming took 7 bases from V and 7 from J; bases not matched to a gene: 12. This CDR3 has 15 residues. CDR3 region: CASNNQGARLQPQHF. CDR3 nucleotide sequence: TGTGCCAGCAATAACCAGGGGGCGCGTTTACAGCCCCAGCATTTT.

This clonotype was found a few times. The CDR3 loop reads CASSQPLASGDYEQYF. The CDR3 DNA reads as TGTGCCAGCAGCCAACCCCTCGCGTCAGGGGACTACGAGCAGTACTTC. The chain combines TRBV4-2 with TRBJ2-7; TRBD1 is a possible D gene (6 bases). V lost 2 bases and J 3 bases, leaving 17 bases between the germline ends. The germline gives CDR1 LGHNA, CDR2 YNFKEQ. The CDR3 totals 16 residues.